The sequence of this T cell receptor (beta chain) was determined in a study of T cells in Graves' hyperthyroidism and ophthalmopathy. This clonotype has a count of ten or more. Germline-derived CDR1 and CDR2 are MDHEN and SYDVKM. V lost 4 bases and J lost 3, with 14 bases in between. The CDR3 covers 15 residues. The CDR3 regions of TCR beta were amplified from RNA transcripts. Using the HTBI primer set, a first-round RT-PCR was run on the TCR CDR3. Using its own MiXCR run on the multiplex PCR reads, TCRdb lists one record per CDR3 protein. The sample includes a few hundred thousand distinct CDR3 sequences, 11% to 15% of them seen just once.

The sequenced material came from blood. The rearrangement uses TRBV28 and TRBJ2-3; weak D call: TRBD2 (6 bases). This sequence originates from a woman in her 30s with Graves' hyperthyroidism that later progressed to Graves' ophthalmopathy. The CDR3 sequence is CASSSPGLGTDTQYF. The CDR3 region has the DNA TGTGCCAGCAGTTCCCCGGGACTTGGGACAGATACGCAGTATTTT.